This paragraph reports one T cell receptor (beta chain). V lost 2 bases, J lost 3 bases, and 14 bases lay in between. In germline, CDR1 is SGHTA, CDR2 FQGNSA. The CDR3 length is 15 residues. The data are from a study of blood T cell repertoires in COVID-19. Across the study: Samples taken during acute and convalescent COVID-19 were collected in the United States, Italy and Spain.

Per the original data handling: For nucleated cells, counts were estimated from reference gene primer amplification. Only in-frame clones appear in the TCRdb table, and some are missing; sequencing was by immunoSEQ multiplex PCR. From that table come the V and J calls and clone size; the DNA was used to work out D and trimming. The repertoire has 65,000 to 90,000 clones, around 77% of them found once; the top ten carry around a sixth. This sequence was found in a man in his sixties or seventies with active or convalescent COVID-19. The chain has TRBV7-2 and TRBJ2-7; D not resolved. The sequenced sample consisted of peripheral blood. CDR3 nucleotides: TGTGCCAGCAGCTTACAATTTGCGGATTACTACGAGCAGTACTTC. Its protein is CASSLQFADYYEQYF.